This entry lists 3 T cell receptor beta chains sequenced from one sample in a study of beta chain features in type 1 diabetes. Sequencing targeted expressed TCRB transcripts, as all isolated RNA had been reverse transcribed. Sequencing was performed with immunoSEQ multiplex PCR; in TCRdb, only in-frame clones are kept and a portion is missing. Of about 320,000 clones detected, roughly 15% appear once; the ten largest clones hold over 5.5%. Sequenced input: central memory CD4+ T cells from blood. The receptors were sampled from a man under 40 in good health.

This clone was seen a few times. The V gene is TRBV7-8, the J gene TRBJ1-5; D remains unclear. Trimming pared 6 bases from V and 5 bases from J, leaving 11 bases between. Per germline, CDR1 SGHVS and CDR2 FQNEAQ. The CDR3 spans 13 residues. CDR3 DNA sequence: TGTGCCAGCAGGAAGTCTCAGGATCAGCCCCAGCATTTT. Its protein is CASRKSQDQPQHF. The whole variable domain, filled in from reference TRBV7-8 and TRBJ1-5, reads GAGVSQSPRYKVAKRGQDVALRCDPISGHVSLFWYQQALGQGPEFLTYFQNEAQLDKSGLPSDRFFAERPEGSVSTLKIQRTQQEDSAVYLCASRKSQDQPQHFGDGTRLSIL.

This clone was detected only a few times. The chain has TRBV5-1 and TRBJ2-5, with a weak D call TRBD2 (6 bases). Per germline, CDR1 SGHRS and CDR2 YFSETQ. V shed 4 bases and J shed 5 bases, with 18 bases lying between them. The CDR3 length is 15 residues. CDR3 residues: CASSLYGTPGETQYF. The CDR3 DNA follows: TGCGCCAGCAGCCTTTACGGGACTCCGGGGGAGACCCAGTACTTC. Combining the CDR3 with reference TRBV5-1 and TRBJ2-5 gives the whole variable domain KAGVTQTPRYLIKTRGQQVTLSCSPISGHRSVSWYQQTPGQGLQFLFEYFSETQRNKGNFPGRFSGRQFSNSRSEMNVSTLELGDSALYLCASSLYGTPGETQYFGPGTRLLVL.

This clone was detected ten times or more. The chain has TRBV7-3 and TRBJ2-2, with 8 positions matching TRBD1. CDR3 length: 17 residues. Germline trimming cut 2 bases from V and 4 bases from J; bases unmatched to any gene: 9. Germline V gene lookup returns CDR1 SGHTA and CDR2 FQGTGA. The CDR3 region has the DNA TGTGCCAGCAGCTTAGTCCCCGGGACAGGTCCCACCGGGGAGCTGTTTTTT. It codes for CASSLVPGTGPTGELFF.